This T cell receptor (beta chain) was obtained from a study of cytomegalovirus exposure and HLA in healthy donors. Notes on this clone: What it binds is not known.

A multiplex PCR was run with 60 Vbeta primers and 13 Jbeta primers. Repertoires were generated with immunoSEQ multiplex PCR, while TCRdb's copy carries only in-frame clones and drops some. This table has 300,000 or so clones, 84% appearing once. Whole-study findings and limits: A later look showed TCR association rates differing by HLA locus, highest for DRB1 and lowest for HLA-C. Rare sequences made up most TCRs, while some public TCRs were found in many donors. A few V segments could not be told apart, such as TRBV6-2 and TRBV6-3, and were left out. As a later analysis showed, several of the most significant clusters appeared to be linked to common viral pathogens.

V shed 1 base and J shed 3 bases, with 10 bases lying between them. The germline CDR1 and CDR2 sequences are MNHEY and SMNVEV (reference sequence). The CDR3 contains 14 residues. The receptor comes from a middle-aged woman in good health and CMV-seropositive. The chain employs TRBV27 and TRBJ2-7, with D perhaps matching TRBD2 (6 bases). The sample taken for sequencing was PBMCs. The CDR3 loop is CASSLWGESYEQYF. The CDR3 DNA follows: TGTGCCAGCAGTTTATGGGGGGAAAGCTACGAGCAGTACTTC.